This T cell receptor beta chain appears in the sequencing data of a study of molecular identifiers for immune sequencing clone quantification (dated by TCRdb to 2016 to 2018). In terms of the full investigation: For a replicate experiment, the RNA from either approximately 20,000 or 100,000 naive CD8 T cells was divided into five aliquots, and four of those aliquots went on to sequencing. This methods study used CD8 T cells to benchmark TCR RNA copy counting and molecular-identifier clustering-based TCR repertoire sequencing (MIDCIRS). Overall study outcomes, separate from this receptor: The sizes of highly expanded clones could end up underestimated when identical TCR molecules share a barcode. The naive libraries included spiked-in Jurkat TCR RNA (10 copies' worth), and this RNA is not part of the donor repertoire. When barcode sub-clustering was left out, chimeric consensus sequences inflated TCR diversity, with chimeras reaching as high as 47%. Modeling indicated roughly 3.3 TCR RNA copies recovered per cell, compared with roughly 9.7 by digital PCR, which implies a capture efficiency of around 30%. In CMV-specific effector cells, over 98% of molecules were held by clones above 20 RNA copies, whereas under 1% of molecules were held by such clones in naive cells. A single cell's worth of spiked-in Jurkat TCR RNA was reported detectable even among some 920,000 naive CD8 T cells.

This clonotype was found many times. Its cognate antigen has yet to be identified. No base-level quality is on record; no much larger clone is a single base apart. Libraries of naive CD8 T cells were generated from about 21,000 to 970,000 sorted cells, with 10%, 30% or 50% of the purified RNA used. Naive CD8 T cells, defined as CD8+CD4-CCR7+CD45RA+, were FACS-sorted into RLT Plus buffer on a BD FACSAria II. Detection sensitivity was tested by spiking Jurkat RNA equal to roughly ten TCR copies' worth into samples containing about 20,000-1,000,000 naive CD8 T cells. CD8 T cells were enriched using RosetteSep CD8+ T Cell Enrichment Cocktail and Ficoll-Paque, and the enriched cells then underwent ACK red cell lysis. The library was produced with PCR. TCRdb names NextSeq 500 as the instrument used. Preparation of bulk TCR libraries followed a previously described approach, with the TCR primers listed in Table S5. Purification of total RNA was performed with the Qiagen AllPrep DNA/RNA kit. Reads from multiple sequencing runs of the same library were pooled before analysis. The published analysis was carried out like this. Reads were retained only if the reads had an exact TCR constant sequence, and the retained reads were trimmed to 150 nt and grouped according to their 12-nt molecular barcodes. Reads in each barcode group were sub-clustered using a 15% Levenshtein threshold, and a quality-weighted consensus sequence was built for each RNA molecule. Non-functional sequences were discarded, and so were lower-count sequences lying one edit away from another sequence. Based on a fit of two negative binomial distributions, barcode sub-clusters having less than 20% of the maximum read count were discarded. Through fastp at Q25 and MiXCR, TCRdb rebuilt clones from the public reads, retaining in-frame beta chains. Rows merge per CDR3 protein into single entries with the most common DNA and genes. The V and J calls were not made by the authors but by TCRdb's processing. A total of approximately 90,000 distinct CDR3 sequences appear in this sample, roughly a quarter of them only once. Approximately 0.94% of the sample lies in the top ten.

Sample: naive CD8+ T cells from blood, with Jurkat cell RNA spiked in. According to the study, the label for this sample's cell subset or site signals: FACS-sorted CD8+CD4-CCR7+CD45RA+ naive T cells. This receptor was identified in a human donor in good health. Some libraries in this study had Jurkat cell RNA spiked in.

The CDR3 has the sequence CSVEGRMNTEAFF. The nucleotide sequence is TGCAGCGTTGAAGGGCGTATGAACACTGAAGCTTTCTTT. The sequence links TRBV29-1 to TRBJ1-1; the D gene assignment is ambiguous. The junction carries 6 bases between V and J, which are trimmed by 1 base and 0 bases respectively. Reading the germline V gene gives CDR1 SQVTM and CDR2 ANQGSEA. Including the terminal cysteine and phenylalanine, the CDR3 comprises 13 residues. Left in the record is the CDR3 DNA by itself, 39 bases read in frame from the first base.